This T cell receptor beta chain appears in the sequencing data of a study of response to subunit inactivated influenza vaccine. Findings of the study overall: New T cells are recruited in small numbers by each seasonal influenza vaccination, according to the authors' suggestion.

One entry per CDR3 protein results from TCRdb running MiXCR on the RT-PCR reads. The top ten clones hold 13% of a sample with about half a million distinct CDR3 sequences, around 8% of them seen once. With 10 bases removed from V and 6 bases from J, the gap between germline ends came to 19 bases. The CDR3 totals 14 residues. Germline assignment: CDR1 ENHRY and CDR2 SYGVKD. This clonotype was counted a few times. The antigen remains unidentified. The TCR sequence derives from a man between 50 and 70 years old who received an inactivated influenza vaccine. The specimen comprised PBMCs from blood, sampled 23 months after vaccination. V is TRBV10-3 and J is TRBJ2-1; D is possibly TRBD1 (6 bases). The DNA of the CDR3 is TGTGCCAGGCTGCCGGGACATTCTACCAATGAGCAGTTCTTC. It specifies CARLPGHSTNEQFF.